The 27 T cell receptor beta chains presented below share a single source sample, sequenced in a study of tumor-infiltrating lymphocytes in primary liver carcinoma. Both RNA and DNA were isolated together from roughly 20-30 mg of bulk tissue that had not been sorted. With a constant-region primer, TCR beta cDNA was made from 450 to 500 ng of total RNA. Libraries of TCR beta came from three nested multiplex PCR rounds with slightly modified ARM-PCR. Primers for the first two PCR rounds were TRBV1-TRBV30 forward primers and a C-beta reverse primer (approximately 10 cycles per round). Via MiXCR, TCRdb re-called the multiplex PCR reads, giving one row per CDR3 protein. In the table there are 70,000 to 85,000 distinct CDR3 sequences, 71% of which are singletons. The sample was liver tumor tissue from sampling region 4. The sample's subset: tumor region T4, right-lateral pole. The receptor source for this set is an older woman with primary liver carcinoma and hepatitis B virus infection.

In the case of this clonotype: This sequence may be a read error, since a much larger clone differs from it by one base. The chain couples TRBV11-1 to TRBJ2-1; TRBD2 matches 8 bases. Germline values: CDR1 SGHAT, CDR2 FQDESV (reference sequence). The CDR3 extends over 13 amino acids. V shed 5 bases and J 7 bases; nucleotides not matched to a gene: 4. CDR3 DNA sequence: TGTGCCAGCAGCACGGGAGGGCCGAATGAGCAGTTCTTC. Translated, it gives CASSTGGPNEQFF.

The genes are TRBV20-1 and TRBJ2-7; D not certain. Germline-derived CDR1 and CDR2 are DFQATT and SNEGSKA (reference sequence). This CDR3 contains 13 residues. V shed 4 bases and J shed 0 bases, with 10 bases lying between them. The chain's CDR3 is CSAITLHSYEQYF. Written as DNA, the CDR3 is TGCAGTGCTATAACTCTACACTCCTACGAGCAGTACTTC.

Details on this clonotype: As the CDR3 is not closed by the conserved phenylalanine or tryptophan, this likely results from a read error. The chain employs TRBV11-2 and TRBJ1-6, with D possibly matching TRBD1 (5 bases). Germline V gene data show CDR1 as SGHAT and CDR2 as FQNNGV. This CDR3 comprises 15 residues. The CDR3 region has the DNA TGTGCCAGCAGCTTATATCCAGGGAGGAATTTACCCCTCCACCTT. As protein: CASSLYPGRNLPLHL.

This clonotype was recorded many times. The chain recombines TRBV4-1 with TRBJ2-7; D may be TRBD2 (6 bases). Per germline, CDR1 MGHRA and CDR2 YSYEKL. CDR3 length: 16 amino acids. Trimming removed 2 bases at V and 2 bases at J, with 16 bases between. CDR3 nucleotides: TGCGCCAGCAGCCAAAATCCAGCGGGTCCTCCCTACGAGCAGTACTTC. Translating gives CASSQNPAGPPYEQYF.

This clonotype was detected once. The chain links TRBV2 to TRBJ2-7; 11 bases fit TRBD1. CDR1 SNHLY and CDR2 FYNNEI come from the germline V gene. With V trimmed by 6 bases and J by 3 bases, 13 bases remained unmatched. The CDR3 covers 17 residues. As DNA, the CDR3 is TGTGCCAGCAGCCAGGGACAGGGGGGAATTGGGGGCTACGAGCAGTACTTC. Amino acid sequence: CASSQGQGGIGGYEQYF.

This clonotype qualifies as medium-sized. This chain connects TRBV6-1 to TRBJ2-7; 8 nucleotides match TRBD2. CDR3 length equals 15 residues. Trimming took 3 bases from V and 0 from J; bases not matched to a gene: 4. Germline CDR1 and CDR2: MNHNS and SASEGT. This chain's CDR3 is CASSEASGSSYEQYF. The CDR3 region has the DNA TGTGCCAGCAGTGAGGCGAGCGGGAGCTCCTACGAGCAGTACTTC.

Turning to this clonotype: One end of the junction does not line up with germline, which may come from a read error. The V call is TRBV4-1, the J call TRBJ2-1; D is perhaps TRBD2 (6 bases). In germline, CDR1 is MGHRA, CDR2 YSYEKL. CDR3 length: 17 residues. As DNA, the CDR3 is TGCGTCAGCAGCCGAGGGGCTGAGGGAGGTTCCTACAATGAGCAGTTCTTC. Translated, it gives CVSSRGAEGGSYNEQFF.

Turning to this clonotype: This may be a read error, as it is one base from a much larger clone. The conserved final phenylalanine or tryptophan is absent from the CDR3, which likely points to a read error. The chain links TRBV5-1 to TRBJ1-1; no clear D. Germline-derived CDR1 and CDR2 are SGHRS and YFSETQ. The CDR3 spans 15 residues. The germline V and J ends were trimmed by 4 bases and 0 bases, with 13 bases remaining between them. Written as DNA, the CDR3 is TGCGCCAGCAGCCCCGAAGAGGCCCTGAACACTGAAGCTTTCTTA. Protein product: CASSPEEALNTEAFL.

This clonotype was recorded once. CDR3 loop: CASSLVGLEGHNEQFF. The CDR3 region has the DNA TGTGCCAGCAGCTTAGTAGGGCTAGAAGGTCACAATGAGCAGTTCTTC. V and J are TRBV7-3 and TRBJ2-1, with D hard to call. V was shortened by 2 bases and J by 5 bases, with 16 bases between the two germline ends. Germline CDR1 and CDR2: SGHTA and FQGTGA. This CDR3 contains 16 residues.

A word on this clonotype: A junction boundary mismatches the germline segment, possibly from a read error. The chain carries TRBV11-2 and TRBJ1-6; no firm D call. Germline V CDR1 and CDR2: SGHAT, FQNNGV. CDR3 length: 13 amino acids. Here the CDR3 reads CASRLGPGSPLHF. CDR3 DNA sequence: TGTGCTAGCAGATTAGGGCCGGGTTCACCCCTCCACTTT.

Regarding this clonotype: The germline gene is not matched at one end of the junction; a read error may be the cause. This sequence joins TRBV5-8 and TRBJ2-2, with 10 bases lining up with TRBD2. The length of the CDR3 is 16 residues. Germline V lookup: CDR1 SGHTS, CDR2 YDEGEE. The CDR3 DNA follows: TGTGCCAGCAGCACCCTCAGGACTAGCGGCACCGGGGGGCTGTTTTTT. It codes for CASSTLRTSGTGGLFF.

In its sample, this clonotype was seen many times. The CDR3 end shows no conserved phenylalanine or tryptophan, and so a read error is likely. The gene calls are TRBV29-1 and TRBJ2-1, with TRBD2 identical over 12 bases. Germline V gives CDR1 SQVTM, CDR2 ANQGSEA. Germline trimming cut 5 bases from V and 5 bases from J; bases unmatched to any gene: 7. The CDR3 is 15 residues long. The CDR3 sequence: CSVSTSGRVNNEQFL. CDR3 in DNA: TGCAGCGTTTCGACTAGCGGGAGAGTAAACAATGAGCAGTTCCTC.

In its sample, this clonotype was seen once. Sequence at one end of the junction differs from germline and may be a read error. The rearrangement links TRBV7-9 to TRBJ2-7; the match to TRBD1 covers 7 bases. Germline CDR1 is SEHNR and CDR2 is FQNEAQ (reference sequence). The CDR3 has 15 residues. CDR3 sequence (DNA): TGTGCCAGCAGCTTAGCAGGGGGACAGATCTACGAGCAGTACTTT. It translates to CASSLAGGQIYEQYF.

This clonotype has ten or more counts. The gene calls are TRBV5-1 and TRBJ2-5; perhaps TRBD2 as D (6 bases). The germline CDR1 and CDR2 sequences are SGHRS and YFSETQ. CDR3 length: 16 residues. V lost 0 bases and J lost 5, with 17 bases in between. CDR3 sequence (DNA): TGCGCCAGCAGCTTGGAAGTATCCGGGGGATGGGAGACCCAGTACTTC. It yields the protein CASSLEVSGGWETQYF.

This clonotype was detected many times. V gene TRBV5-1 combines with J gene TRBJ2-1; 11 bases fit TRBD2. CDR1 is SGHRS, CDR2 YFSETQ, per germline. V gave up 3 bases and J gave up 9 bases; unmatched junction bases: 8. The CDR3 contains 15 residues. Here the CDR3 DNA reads TGCGCCAGCAGCTCTATAGCGGGAGGGCCAGGTGAGCAGTTCTTC. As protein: CASSSIAGGPGEQFF.

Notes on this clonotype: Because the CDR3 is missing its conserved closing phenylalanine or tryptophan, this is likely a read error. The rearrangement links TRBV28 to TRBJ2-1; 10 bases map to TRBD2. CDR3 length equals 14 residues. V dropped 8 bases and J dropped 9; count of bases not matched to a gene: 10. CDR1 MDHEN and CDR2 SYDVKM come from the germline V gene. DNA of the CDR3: TGTGCCAGCCAGGCTAGCGGGAGCAAAATTGAGCAGTTCATC. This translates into CASQASGSKIEQFI.

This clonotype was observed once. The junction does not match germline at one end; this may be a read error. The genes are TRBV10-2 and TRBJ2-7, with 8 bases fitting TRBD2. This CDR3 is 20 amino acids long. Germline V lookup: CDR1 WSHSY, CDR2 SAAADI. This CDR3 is CASRESGGSRGRLTYYEQYF. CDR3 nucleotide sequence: TGCGCCAGCAGAGAGTCGGGCGGTTCTCGCGGGAGGCTCACCTACTACGAGCAGTATTTC.

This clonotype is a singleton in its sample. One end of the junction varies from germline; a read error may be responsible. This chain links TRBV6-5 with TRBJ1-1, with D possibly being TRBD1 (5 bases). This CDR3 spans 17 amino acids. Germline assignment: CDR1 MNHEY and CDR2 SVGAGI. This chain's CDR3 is CASSYAYRWSGYTEAFF. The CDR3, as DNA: TGTGCCAGTAGTTACGCCTACAGGTGGTCCGGGTACACTGAAGCCTTCTTT.

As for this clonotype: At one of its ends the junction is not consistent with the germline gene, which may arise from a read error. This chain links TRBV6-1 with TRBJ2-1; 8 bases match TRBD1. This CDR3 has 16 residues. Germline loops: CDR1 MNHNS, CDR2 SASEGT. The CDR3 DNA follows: TGTGCCAGCAGGGGACAGGAGAGGGACTCCTACGATGAACAGTTCTTC. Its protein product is CASRGQERDSYDEQFF.

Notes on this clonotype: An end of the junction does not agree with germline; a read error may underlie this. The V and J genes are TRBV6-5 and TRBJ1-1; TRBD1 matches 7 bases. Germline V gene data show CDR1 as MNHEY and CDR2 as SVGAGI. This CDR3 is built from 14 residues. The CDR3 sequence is CACSYSWDSSEAFF. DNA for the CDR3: TGTGCCTGCAGTTACTCGTGGGACAGTTCTGAAGCTTTCTTT.

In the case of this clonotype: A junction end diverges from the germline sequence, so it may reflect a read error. CDR3 residues: CGSSLGTGFTDTQYF. DNA of the CDR3: TGTGGCAGCAGCTTAGGGACAGGGTTCACAGATACACAGTATTTT. J is TRBJ2-3 and V is TRBV11-3; 9 bases are a match to TRBD1. Per the germline V gene, CDR1 is SGHNT and CDR2 is YENEEA. The CDR3 runs 15 residues.

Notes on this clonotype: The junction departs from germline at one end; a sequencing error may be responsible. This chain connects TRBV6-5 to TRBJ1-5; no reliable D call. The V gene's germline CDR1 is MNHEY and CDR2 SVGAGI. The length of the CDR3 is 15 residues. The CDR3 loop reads CASCYSLASNKPQHF. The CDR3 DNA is TGTGCCAGCTGTTACTCGCTGGCCAGCAATAAGCCCCAGCATTTT.

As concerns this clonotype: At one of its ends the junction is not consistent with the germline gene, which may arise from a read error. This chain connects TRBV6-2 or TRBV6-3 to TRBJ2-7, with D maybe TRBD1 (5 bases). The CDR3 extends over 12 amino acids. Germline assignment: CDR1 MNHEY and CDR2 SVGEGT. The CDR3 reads CASRDTPYEQCF. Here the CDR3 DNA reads TGTGCCAGCAGGGACACCCCCTACGAGCAATGCTTC.

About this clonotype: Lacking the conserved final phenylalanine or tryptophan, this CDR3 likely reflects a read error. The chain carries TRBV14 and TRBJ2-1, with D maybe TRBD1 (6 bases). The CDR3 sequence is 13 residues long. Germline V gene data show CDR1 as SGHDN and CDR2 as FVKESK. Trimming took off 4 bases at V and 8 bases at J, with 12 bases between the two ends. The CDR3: CASSRGTWDEQFI. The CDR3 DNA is TGTGCCAGCAGCCGAGGGACATGGGATGAGCAGTTCATC.

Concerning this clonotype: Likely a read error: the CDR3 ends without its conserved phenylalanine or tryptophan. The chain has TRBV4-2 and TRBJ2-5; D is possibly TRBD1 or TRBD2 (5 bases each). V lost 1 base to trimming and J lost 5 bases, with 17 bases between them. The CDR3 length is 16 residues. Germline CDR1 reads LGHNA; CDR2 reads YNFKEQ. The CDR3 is CASSQGLVDTGETQYS. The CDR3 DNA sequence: TGTGCCAGCAGCCAAGGCCTCGTGGACACGGGGGAGACCCAGTACTCC.

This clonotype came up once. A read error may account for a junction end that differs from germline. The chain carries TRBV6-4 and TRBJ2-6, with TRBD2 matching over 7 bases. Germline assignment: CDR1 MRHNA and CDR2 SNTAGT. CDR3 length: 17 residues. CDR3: CASSVSPGGSGANVLTF. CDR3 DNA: TGTGCCAGTAGTGTCTCACCCGGGGGGTCTGGGGCCAACGTCCTGACTTTC.

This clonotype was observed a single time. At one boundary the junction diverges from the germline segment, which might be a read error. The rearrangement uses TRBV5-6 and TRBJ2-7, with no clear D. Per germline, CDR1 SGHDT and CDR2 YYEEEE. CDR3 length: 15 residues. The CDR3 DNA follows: TGTCCCAGCAGCTCCCAGATAGTGGGCTCCTACGAGCAGTACTTC. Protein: CPSSSQIVGSYEQYF.